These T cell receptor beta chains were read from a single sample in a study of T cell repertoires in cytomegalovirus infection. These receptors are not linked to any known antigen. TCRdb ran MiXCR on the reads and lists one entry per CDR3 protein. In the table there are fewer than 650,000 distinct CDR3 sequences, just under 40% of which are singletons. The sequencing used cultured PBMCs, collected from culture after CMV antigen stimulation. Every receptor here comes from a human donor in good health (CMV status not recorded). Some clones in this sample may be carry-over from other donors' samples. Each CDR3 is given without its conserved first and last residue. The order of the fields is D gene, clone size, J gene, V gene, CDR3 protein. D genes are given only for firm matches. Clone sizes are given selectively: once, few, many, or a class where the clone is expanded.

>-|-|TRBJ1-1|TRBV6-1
ASSRTRGNTEAF
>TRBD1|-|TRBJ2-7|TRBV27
ASSFDREGLEQY
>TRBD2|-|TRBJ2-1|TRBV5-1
ASSLGPAGVNEQF
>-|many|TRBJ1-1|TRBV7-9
ASSPQGGTEAF
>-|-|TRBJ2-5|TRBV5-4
ASSLDSGALVTQY
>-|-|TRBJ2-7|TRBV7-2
ASRPPGNYEQY
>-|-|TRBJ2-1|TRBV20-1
SASVASSYNEQF
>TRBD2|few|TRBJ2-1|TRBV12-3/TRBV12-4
ASSSELGLAGRSYNEQF
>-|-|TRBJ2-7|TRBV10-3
AISGTWGEQY
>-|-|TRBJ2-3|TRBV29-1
STTRGGSTDTQY
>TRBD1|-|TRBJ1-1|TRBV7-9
ASSAGQGEDTEAF
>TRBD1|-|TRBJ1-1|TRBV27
ASSWEGAREAF
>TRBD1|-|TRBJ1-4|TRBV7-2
ASSFLRGRNEKLF
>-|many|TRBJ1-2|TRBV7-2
ASSLARAFGYGYT
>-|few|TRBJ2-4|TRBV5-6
ASSPVGAGNIQY
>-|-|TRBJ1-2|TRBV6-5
ASCPRGGRSGYGYT
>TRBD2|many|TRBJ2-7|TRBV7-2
ASSLPGGSYEQY
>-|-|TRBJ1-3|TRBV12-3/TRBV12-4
ASSTPDGPYSGNTIY
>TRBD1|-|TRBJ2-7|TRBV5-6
ASSGGQGATYEQY
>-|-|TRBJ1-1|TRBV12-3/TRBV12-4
ASSAPSVVSTEAF
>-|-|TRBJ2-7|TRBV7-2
ASSPTSSHEQY
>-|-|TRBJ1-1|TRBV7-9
ASSSRPLRAAEAF
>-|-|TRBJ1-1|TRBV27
ASGDRNTEAF
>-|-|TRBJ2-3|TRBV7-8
ASAGRKYTDTQY
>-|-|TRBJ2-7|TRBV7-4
ASRPMGPNHEQY
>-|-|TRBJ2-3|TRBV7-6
ASSFTGGPGPDTQY
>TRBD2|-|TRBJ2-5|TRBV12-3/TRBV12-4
ASRRGVQETQY
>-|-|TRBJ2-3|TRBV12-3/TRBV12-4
ASTSDAAAPDTQY
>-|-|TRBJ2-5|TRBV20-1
SARWIRETQY
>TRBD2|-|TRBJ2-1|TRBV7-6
ASITTQAGGYNEQF
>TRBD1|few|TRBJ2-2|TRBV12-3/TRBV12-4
ASSRQGASTGELF
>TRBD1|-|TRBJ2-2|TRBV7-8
ASSPEPGQKGSWNTGELF
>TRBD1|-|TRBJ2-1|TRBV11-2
ASSLGLPGQGPSSYNEQF
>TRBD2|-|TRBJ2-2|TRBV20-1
SAAPASGGNTGELF
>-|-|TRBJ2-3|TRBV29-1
SAPGPGPTDTQY
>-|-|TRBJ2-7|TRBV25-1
ASSEGGYFYEQY
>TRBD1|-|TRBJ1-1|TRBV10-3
AISVGDRSGTEAF
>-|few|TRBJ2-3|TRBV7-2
ASSPGPPQY
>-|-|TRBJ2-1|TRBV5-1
ASSLDGEFYNEQF
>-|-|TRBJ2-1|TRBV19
ASRESEVTYNEQF
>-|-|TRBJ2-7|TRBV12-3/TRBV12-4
ASSRLRLEQY
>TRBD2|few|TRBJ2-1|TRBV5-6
ASTLPSKAGGMANEQF
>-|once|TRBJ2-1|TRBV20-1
SAAQYNEQF
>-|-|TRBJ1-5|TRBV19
ASTDTSTGRPQH
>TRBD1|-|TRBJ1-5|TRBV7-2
ASSFKGTDNQPQH
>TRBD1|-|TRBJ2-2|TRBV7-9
ASSLGPGQGAAGTGELF
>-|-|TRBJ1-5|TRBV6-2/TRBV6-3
ASRQEWNQPQH
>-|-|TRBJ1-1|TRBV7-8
ASSLDSRATEAF
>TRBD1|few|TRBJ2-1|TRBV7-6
ASSFSEQGANEQF
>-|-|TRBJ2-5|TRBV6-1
ASSPLLAPETQY
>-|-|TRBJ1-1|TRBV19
ATRVPNTEAF
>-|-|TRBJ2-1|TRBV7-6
ASSLTFGMRNEQF
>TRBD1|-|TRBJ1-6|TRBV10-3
AISGPGTGSSYNSPLH
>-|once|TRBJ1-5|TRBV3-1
ASSLKGPNSNQPQH
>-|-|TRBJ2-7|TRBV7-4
ASSVGLRYNEQY
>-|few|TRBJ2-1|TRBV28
ASLDHLHVEQF
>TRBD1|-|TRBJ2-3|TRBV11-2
ASSPGQGILDTQY